Presented here are 28 T cell receptor beta chains from one specimen sequenced in a study of OX40 agonist ivuxolimab in advanced cancers. The protocol was immunoSEQ multiplex PCR, while the TCRdb copy is restricted to in-frame clones and leaves out a portion. Among under 80,000 clones listed, 85% to 90% were seen once. The sample was CD4+ or CD8+ T cells sorted from blood, taken in a trial of the OX40 agonist ivuxolimab. Receptors originate from an adult with an advanced solid tumor such as melanoma, head and neck, liver or kidney cancer.

The chain combines TRBV7-9 with TRBJ2-7; no definite D call. Trimming left V 4 bases short and J 0 bases short, with 13 bases between. This CDR3 is built from 15 residues. Germline CDR1 is SEHNR and CDR2 is FQNEAQ (reference sequence). The CDR3, as DNA: TGTGCCAGCAGCTCAGGCCGGATCCTCTCCTACGAGCAGTACTTC. It encodes CASSSGRILSYEQYF.

The rearrangement uses TRBV6-6 and TRBJ2-7; possible D gene TRBD1, 6 bases. The CDR3 spans 14 residues. Trimming removed 5 bases at V and 3 bases at J, with 14 bases between. Per germline, CDR1 MNHNY and CDR2 SVGAGI (reference sequence). CDR3 in amino acids: CASSADRRRYEQYF. Written as DNA, the CDR3 is TGTGCCAGCAGTGCTGACAGGAGACGCTACGAGCAGTACTTC.

The chain joins TRBV10-2 to TRBJ2-7; the match to TRBD2 covers 10 bases. In germline, CDR1 is WSHSY, CDR2 SAAADI. The junction had 15 bases not matched to a gene; V was cut back by 4 bases and J by 6 bases. This CDR3 has 17 residues. The CDR3 nucleotides are TGCGCCAGCAGTGCCCCGGGGGGAGCGGGAGGGCCCGCCGAGCAGTACTTC. Protein: CASSAPGGAGGPAEQYF.

A single count supports this clone. This chain links TRBV19 with TRBJ2-3, with 7 nucleotides matching TRBD2. The J segment lost 0 bases and the V segment lost 0 bases, leaving 9 bases of the junction unmatched. CDR1 is LNHDA and CDR2 is SQIVND in the germline V gene (reference sequence). This CDR3 region has 18 residues. CDR3 bases: TGTGCCAGTAGTATAGACTCTAGCGGAGCCCCTAGCACAGATACGCAGTATTTT. Its protein product is CASSIDSSGAPSTDTQYF.

V is TRBV11-3 and J is TRBJ2-7, with 7 positions matching TRBD2. Trimming cost V 5 bases and J 5 bases; bases outside gene matches: 3. This CDR3 has 12 residues. CDR1 is SGHNT, CDR2 YENEEA, per germline. CDR3 nucleotides: TGTGCCAGCAGCCTTGCGGGAGACGAGCAGTACTTC. This encodes CASSLAGDEQYF. The whole variable domain, remainder taken from reference TRBV11-3 and TRBJ2-7, is EAGVVQSPRYKIIEKKQPVAFWCNPISGHNTLYWYLQNLGQGPELLIRYENEEAVDDSQLPKDRFSAERLKGVDSTLKIQPAELGDSAVYLCASSLAGDEQYFGPGTRLTVT.

A single count supports this clone. J is TRBJ2-3 and V is TRBV11-2; D is undetermined. V lost 3 bases to trimming and J lost 2 bases, with 15 bases between them. Germline V lookup: CDR1 SGHAT, CDR2 FQNNGV. The CDR3 spans 16 residues. CDR3 region: CASSFGVQRVTDTQYF. In DNA form, the CDR3 reads TGTGCCAGCAGCTTTGGAGTCCAAAGGGTCACAGATACGCAGTATTTT.

The chain combines TRBV7-9 with TRBJ2-7; 8 bases map to TRBD1. The CDR3 covers 13 residues. Looked up from germline, CDR1 is SEHNR and CDR2 is FQNEAQ (reference sequence). The ends lost 5 bases at V and 4 bases at J; junction bases unmatched: 4. CDR3 residues: CASSAGQEYEQYF. CDR3 sequence (DNA): TGTGCCAGCAGCGCGGGACAGGAATACGAGCAGTACTTC.

The chain has TRBV28 and TRBJ2-7; D is possibly TRBD1 (6 bases). This CDR3 has 12 amino acids. The ends were cut back, 2 bases at V and 6 bases at J, with 8 bases in the middle. Per germline, CDR1 MDHEN and CDR2 SYDVKM. For the CDR3, the DNA is TGTGCCAGCAGTTTAAACAGGGTCGAGCAGTACTTC. It translates to CASSLNRVEQYF.

The chain links TRBV7-2 to TRBJ2-2; 11 bases are shared with TRBD1. Germline CDR1 SGHTA, CDR2 FQGNSA. J gave up 3 bases and V 1 base, and 4 bases lay outside the gene matches. This CDR3 spans 17 amino acids. The CDR3: CASSLVGTGGYTGELFF. DNA for the CDR3: TGTGCCAGCAGCTTAGTGGGGACAGGGGGGTACACCGGGGAGCTGTTTTTT. The whole variable domain, filled in from reference TRBV7-2 and TRBJ2-2, reads GAGVSQSPSNKVTEKGKDVELRCDPISGHTALYWYRQSLGQGLEFLIYFQGNSAPDKSGLPSDRFSAERTGGSVSTLTIQRTQQEDSAVYLCASSLVGTGGYTGELFFGEGSRLTVL.

The chain combines TRBV14 with TRBJ2-2, with D perhaps TRBD1 (6 bases). The ends were cut back, 4 bases at V and 1 base at J, with 13 bases in the middle. Germline loops: CDR1 SGHDN, CDR2 FVKESK. The CDR3 consists of 16 residues. The CDR3 coding sequence is TGTGCCAGCAGCCGTCTTAAGGACAGGAACACCGGGGAGCTGTTTTTT. This codes for CASSRLKDRNTGELFF.

The chain employs TRBV6-5 and TRBJ1-2; no clear D. Germline loops: CDR1 MNHEY, CDR2 SVGAGI. This CDR3 has 12 residues. V gave up 4 bases and J gave up 7 bases, with 10 bases separating them. The CDR3 is CASSSVLGGYTF. The CDR3 coding sequence is TGTGCCAGCAGTTCAGTCCTGGGTGGCTACACCTTC.

This rearrangement joins TRBV19 to TRBJ2-3; D is undetermined. The germline CDR1 and CDR2 sequences are LNHDA and SQIVND (reference sequence). Deletions cut 6 bases from V and 1 base from J, with 8 bases between. This CDR3 region has 13 residues. In nucleotides, the CDR3 is TGTGCCAGTAGGAGGTCAGGCACAGATACGCAGTATTTT. It specifies CASRRSGTDTQYF.

The chain carries TRBV7-2 and TRBJ2-5, with 8 bases matching TRBD2. The DNA end is more similar to TRBJ2-7, so the J call may be wrong. Germline V gene data show CDR1 as SGHTA and CDR2 as FQGNSA. The CDR3 is made up of 15 amino acids. For the CDR3, the DNA is TGTGCCAGCAGCTTAGGAGGGACTAGAAGTTACGAGCAGTACTTC. Translation: CASSLGGTRSYEQYF.

The V gene is TRBV5-5, the J gene TRBJ2-3, with TRBD1 identical over 9 bases. The CDR3 has 14 amino acids. Unmatched junction bases numbered 6, after V lost 4 bases and J lost 6 bases. Germline CDR1 SGHKS, CDR2 YYEKEE (reference sequence). The CDR3 sequence is CASSTPGQGDTQYF. For the CDR3, the DNA is TGTGCCAGCAGCACACCGGGACAGGGTGATACGCAGTATTTT.

The V gene is TRBV2, the J gene TRBJ1-1; 7 bases agree with TRBD1. This CDR3 is 16 amino acids long. J gave up 4 bases and V 7 bases, and 15 bases lay outside the gene matches. Germline CDR1 reads SNHLY; CDR2 reads FYNNEI. In nucleotides, the CDR3 is TGTGCCAGCAACTCCCAGTGGGGCAGGGGGTCCACTGAAGCTTTCTTT. Translating gives CASNSQWGRGSTEAFF.

The chain has TRBV6-1 and TRBJ2-2, with TRBD2 as a possible D gene (6 bases). The V gene's germline CDR1 is MNHNS and CDR2 SASEGT. Trimming took off 4 bases at V and 2 bases at J, with 11 bases between the two ends. The CDR3 totals 15 residues. CDR3 region: CASSASGPNTGELFF. In nucleotides, the CDR3 is TGTGCCAGCAGTGCAAGCGGGCCTAACACCGGGGAGCTGTTTTTT.

The chain recombines TRBV7-3 with TRBJ2-1, with 16 bases aligning to TRBD2. The CDR3 is made up of 20 amino acids. J lost 10 bases, V lost 1 base, and 16 bases had no gene match. Germline V lookup: CDR1 SGHTA, CDR2 FQGTGA. Written as DNA, the CDR3 is TGTGCCAGCAGCTTAATGGCCGGGACTAGCGGGAGGGGGGTCCTGCAGGAGCAGTTCTTC. Encoded protein: CASSLMAGTSGRGVLQEQFF.

V is TRBV5-6 and J is TRBJ1-1, with D maybe TRBD1 (5 bases). This CDR3 comprises 15 residues. Germline CDR1 and CDR2: SGHDT and YYEEEE. Trimming took 1 base from V and 1 from J, leaving 11 bases between them. Here the CDR3 reads CASSLNVRGNTEAFF. The CDR3 DNA sequence: TGTGCCAGCAGCTTGAACGTAAGGGGGAACACTGAAGCTTTCTTT.

The V gene is TRBV21-1, the J gene TRBJ1-5; the table's D call of TRBD1 was not tested on the DNA. TRBV21-1 is a pseudogene. CDR3 length: 14 amino acids. The CDR3 here is CASRDRKQLRPQHF. As DNA, the CDR3 is TGTGCCAGCAGAGACAGGAAACAGCTTCGGCCCCAGCATTTT.

This clone was seen once. V usage is TRBV13 and J usage is TRBJ2-3, with TRBD2 identical over 13 bases. CDR1 and CDR2 from the germline V gene are PRHDT and FYEKMQ (reference sequence). V lost 6 bases to trimming and J lost 2 bases; unmatched junction nucleotides: 8. This CDR3 has 17 residues. The CDR3 nucleotides are TGTGCCAGCAGTTCCAGACTAGCGGGGGGCCCCACAGATACGCAGTATTTT. Protein sequence: CASSSRLAGGPTDTQYF.

This clone was found once. The rearrangement joins TRBV10-3 to TRBJ2-1; 10 bases map to TRBD2. CDR3 length equals 15 residues. Germline V lookup: CDR1 ENHRY, CDR2 SYGVKD. The trim removed 5 bases at V and 6 bases at J, leaving 7 bases unmatched. In nucleotides, the CDR3 is TGTGCCATCAGTCTGCTCAGCGGGGGGGCCAATGAGCAGTTCTTC. Its translation is CAISLLSGGANEQFF.

The rearrangement uses TRBV28 and TRBJ2-5; D could derive from TRBD1 or TRBD2 (6 bases each). Trimming removed 7 bases from V and 0 bases from J, with 24 bases in between. From germline, CDR1 is MDHEN and CDR2 SYDVKM. The CDR3 loop spans 18 amino acids. CDR3 bases: TGTGCCAGCACCACAGGGAGGTGGGGCGGTAGGTACCAAGAGACCCAGTACTTC. It yields the protein CASTTGRWGGRYQETQYF.

This clone was counted once. V is TRBV6-5 and J is TRBJ1-2; D ambiguous. Between the trimmed V and J ends, which lost 6 bases and 6 bases, there was a span of 14 bases. The CDR3 has 13 amino acids. The germline gives CDR1 MNHEY, CDR2 SVGAGI. CDR3 nucleotide sequence: TGTGCCAGCAGGTTACTCAAGTGGGATGGCTACACCTTC. It specifies CASRLLKWDGYTF.

The genes are TRBV5-1 and TRBJ2-4; tentatively, D is TRBD1 (5 bases). This CDR3 has 14 residues. Between the trimmed V and J ends, which lost 4 bases and 2 bases, there was a span of 10 bases. Germline lookup yields CDR1 SGHRS and CDR2 YFSETQ. CDR3 DNA sequence: TGCGCCAGCAGCGTAGGGGTATCCAAAAACATTCAGTACTTC. It is translated as CASSVGVSKNIQYF.

This chain links TRBV6-1 with TRBJ1-2; 8 positions match TRBD1. CDR1 and CDR2 from the germline V gene are MNHNS and SASEGT. The CDR3 has 16 amino acids. V dropped 0 bases and J dropped 4; count of bases not matched to a gene: 7. The CDR3 DNA reads as TGTGCCAGCAGTGAAGCGACGGGACAGGCCCTCTATGGCTACACCTTC. Translated, it gives CASSEATGQALYGYTF.

The genes are TRBV5-4 and TRBJ1-1; TRBD1 matches at 7 bases. CDR1 is SGHNT and CDR2 is YYREEE in the germline V gene (reference sequence). With V trimmed by 0 bases and J by 5 bases, 7 bases remained unmatched. This CDR3 region has 15 residues. The CDR3 DNA follows: TGTGCCAGCAGCTTGGCCCGGGTCAGGGGGACTGAAGCTTTCTTT. Translating it yields CASSLARVRGTEAFF.

Only a few counts were recorded for this clone. The chain has TRBV11-1 and TRBJ1-3, with D possibly being TRBD1 (5 bases). CDR3 length equals 14 residues. V was cut by 5 bases and J by 4 bases, with 12 bases left in between. The germline CDR1 and CDR2 sequences are SGHAT and FQDESV (reference sequence). In DNA form, the CDR3 reads TGTGCCAGCAGCGCCCATCCAGGGGGAAACACCATATATTTT. Its translation: CASSAHPGGNTIYF.

The rearrangement joins TRBV7-9 to TRBJ1-4; D is undetermined. This CDR3 comprises 13 residues. Germline values: CDR1 SEHNR, CDR2 FQNEAQ (reference sequence). V was cut by 2 bases and J by 8 bases, with 9 bases left in between. The CDR3 protein is CASSLPVGEKLFF. The CDR3 coding sequence is TGTGCCAGCAGCTTACCGGTGGGAGAAAAACTGTTTTTT.